Listed below are T cell receptor beta chains from one sample, sequenced in a study of control samples from healthy donors and cancer patients. Produced via immunoSEQ multiplex PCR; TCRdb's table is partial and in-frame only. The sample contains 400,000 to 450,000 clones, roughly 90% of which appear only once. The sample comprised PBMCs. The receptors come from a man in his forties with head and neck cancer. CDR3s include the opening cysteine and the closing phenylalanine or tryptophan. Each record gives: CDR3 length, J gene, V gene, D gene, clone size, CDR3 DNA, CDR3 protein. D genes are given only for firm matches. For some rows the clone size is stated as once, few or many, or as a class when expanded; others skip it.

CDR3 length: 16; J gene: TRBJ1-1; V gene: TRBV3-1/TRBV3-2; D gene: -; clone size: -; CDR3 DNA: TGTGCCAGCAGCCTCTCAGGTAGGGCTCGTGACACTGAAGCTTTCTTT; CDR3 protein: CASSLSGRARDTEAFF
CDR3 length: 14; J gene: TRBJ2-5; V gene: TRBV7-8; D gene: -; clone size: -; CDR3 DNA: TGTGCCAGCAGCTCGGGACTGGTACAAGAGACCCAGTACTTC; CDR3 protein: CASSSGLVQETQYF
CDR3 length: 16; J gene: TRBJ2-2; V gene: TRBV7-9; D gene: -; clone size: -; CDR3 DNA: TGTGCCAGCAGCTTATTGAGGGCTGGTGGGACCGGGGAGCTGTTTTTT; CDR3 protein: CASSLLRAGGTGELFF
CDR3 length: 17; J gene: TRBJ2-7; V gene: TRBV15; D gene: -; clone size: -; CDR3 DNA: TGTGCCACCAGCAGACTCAGTGCGGATCCAACCTCCTACGAGCAGTACTTC; CDR3 protein: CATSRLSADPTSYEQYF
CDR3 length: 15; J gene: TRBJ2-5; V gene: TRBV20-1; D gene: TRBD2; clone size: once; CDR3 DNA: TGCAGTGCTAGTAGACTAGCGGGGTCCCAAGAGACCCAGTACTTC; CDR3 protein: CSASRLAGSQETQYF
CDR3 length: 14; J gene: TRBJ2-7; V gene: TRBV6-5; D gene: -; clone size: -; CDR3 DNA: TGTGCCAGCAGCTGGTCTGGGCGAGGGGACGAGCAGTACTTC; CDR3 protein: CASSWSGRGDEQYF
CDR3 length: 17; J gene: TRBJ1-3; V gene: TRBV7-2; D gene: TRBD1; clone size: -; CDR3 DNA: TGTGCCAGCAGCCTTTTTGGGACAGGGGGATTTGGAAACACCATATATTTT; CDR3 protein: CASSLFGTGGFGNTIYF
CDR3 length: 14; J gene: TRBJ2-1; V gene: TRBV4-1; D gene: TRBD2; clone size: -; CDR3 DNA: TGCGCCAGCAGCTGGCGGGAGGGGGTCAATGAGCAGTTCTTC; CDR3 protein: CASSWREGVNEQFF
CDR3 length: 14; J gene: TRBJ1-5; V gene: TRBV6-4; D gene: -; clone size: -; CDR3 DNA: TGTGCCAGCAGTGACTGGGGGGGTGGACAGCCCCAGCATTTT; CDR3 protein: CASSDWGGGQPQHF
CDR3 length: 14; J gene: TRBJ1-3; V gene: TRBV11-2; D gene: -; clone size: -; CDR3 DNA: TGTGCCAGCAGCTTAGATCGGGTTGGAAACACCATATATTTT; CDR3 protein: CASSLDRVGNTIYF
CDR3 length: 16; J gene: TRBJ1-4; V gene: TRBV6-1; D gene: -; clone size: -; CDR3 DNA: TGTGCCAGCAGTGAAAGGGCGTGGGGAACTAATGAAAAACTGTTTTTT; CDR3 protein: CASSERAWGTNEKLFF
CDR3 length: 11; J gene: TRBJ1-1; V gene: TRBV24-1; D gene: -; clone size: -; CDR3 DNA: TGTGCCACCAGTGATTCTGGAGGGGCTTTCTTT; CDR3 protein: CATSDSGGAFF
CDR3 length: 14; J gene: TRBJ2-1; V gene: TRBV29-1; D gene: TRBD2; clone size: -; CDR3 DNA: TGCAGCGTTGAACGAGCGGGAGTCCAGAATGAGCAGTTCTTC; CDR3 protein: CSVERAGVQNEQFF
CDR3 length: 13; J gene: TRBJ1-6; V gene: TRBV7-9; D gene: -; clone size: -; CDR3 DNA: TGTGCCAGCAGGGAGTCGCCGAATTCACCCCTCCACTTT; CDR3 protein: CASRESPNSPLHF